This T cell receptor beta chain emerged from a study of Graves' ophthalmopathy and Graves' hyperthyroidism. RNA transcripts served as template for amplifying TCR beta CDR3 sequences. RT-PCR with HTBI primers came first, then second-round multiplex PCR. From the multiplex PCR reads, TCRdb called clonotypes with MiXCR, one entry per CDR3 protein. The sample contains around 470,000 distinct CDR3 sequences, approximately 15% of which appear only once. This clonotype was picked up a small number of times. What it binds is not known. Moderately to severely active ophthalmopathy under 3 months, CAS at least 3, NOSPECS at least 4. PBMCs came from 8.5 to 10 ml of fresh peripheral blood. General study points: Most thyroid clonotypes expanded beyond 0.001 frequency were also found in blood.

This receptor was taken from a woman younger than 45 with Graves' ophthalmopathy. The sample comprised blood.

The CDR3 bases are TGTGCCGGGGTCAGGAGAGTGACGCATTTT. Its protein is CAGVRRVTHF. The gene calls are TRBV6-1 and TRBJ1-5; D remains ambiguous. The V end was cut by 11 bases, the J end by 15 bases, with 17 bases between. The germline V gene has CDR1 MNHNS and CDR2 SASEGT. The CDR3 length is 10 residues.